The 6 T cell receptor beta chains in this list originate from one sample, sequenced in a study of monozygotic twins with cystic fibrosis (TCRdb year 2021). The library was made by the immunoSEQ multiplex PCR assay. In its TCRdb copy, this immuneACCESS table keeps in-frame sequences only and misses some clones. Where compared with another copy, unresolved V genes explain less than half of these, and the others have no known cause. The sample table lists 13,000 to 15,000 clones, approximately 98% of them with a count of one. The ten largest clones capture around 0.42% of the sample. The specimen was blood. These receptors all stem from a girl aged 2-10 years with cystic fibrosis.

This sequence joins TRBV5-4 and TRBJ2-1, with 10 bases that match TRBD2. Looked up from germline, CDR1 is SGHNT and CDR2 is YYREEE (reference sequence). The CDR3 totals 13 residues. V gave up 2 bases and J gave up 10 bases; unmatched junction bases: 3. CDR3 nucleotides: TGTGCCAGCAGCTTCCGGACTAGCGGCGAGCAGTTCTTC. Residues: CASSFRTSGEQFF.

The chain uses TRBV5-6 and TRBJ2-7, with 8 bases lining up with TRBD1. This CDR3 contains 16 residues. V lost 2 bases, J lost 5 bases, and 12 bases stayed unmatched. The germline V gene encodes CDR1 SGHDT and CDR2 YYEEEE. CDR3 protein: CASSFRPGGASHEQYF. CDR3 nucleotide sequence: TGTGCCAGCAGCTTTCGCCCAGGGGGCGCTTCCCACGAGCAGTACTTC.

The gene calls are TRBV6-5 and TRBJ1-5; D uncertain. Per germline, CDR1 MNHEY and CDR2 SVGAGI. V shed 5 bases and J shed 0 bases, with 8 bases lying between them. The CDR3 length is 14 residues. CDR3 sequence: CASSTLYSNQPQHF. DNA for the CDR3: TGTGCCAGCAGTACCCTCTATAGCAATCAGCCCCAGCATTTT.

This clone was detected only once. This sequence joins TRBV4-3 and TRBJ2-2, with 7 bases aligning to TRBD1. The CDR3 totals 14 residues. V trimming: 4 bases; J trimming: 3 bases; junction bases outside the gene matches: 2. The germline V gene has CDR1 LGHNA and CDR2 YSLEER. As DNA, the CDR3 is TGCGCCAGCAGCCTACAGGGGCACACCGGGGAGCTGTTTTTT. Translation gives CASSLQGHTGELFF.

The rearrangement uses TRBV29-1 and TRBJ1-1; TRBD1 agrees at 8 bases. Germline CDR1 reads SQVTM; CDR2 reads ANQGSEA. Trimming at V came to 7 bases and at J to 0 bases, leaving 4 bases not matched to a gene. The CDR3 is 13 amino acids. The CDR3 DNA reads TGCAGCGGGGGACAGGCCATGAACACTGAAGCTTTCTTT. Protein product: CSGGQAMNTEAFF.

The rearrangement links TRBV27 to TRBJ2-7; D remains ambiguous. Germline assignment: CDR1 MNHEY and CDR2 SMNVEV (reference sequence). Trimming stripped 2 bases from V and 0 bases from J, with 14 bases between. This CDR3 has 16 amino acids. This chain's CDR3 is CASSLRPRLSSYEQYF. The CDR3 DNA sequence: TGTGCCAGCAGTTTAAGGCCGCGGCTCAGCTCCTACGAGCAGTACTTC.